The rows below give T cell receptor beta chains drawn from one sample of a study of human T cells and chemical hapten exposure. TCRdb reanalysed the RACE reads using MiXCR and keeps one entry per CDR3 protein. The repertoire holds just over 350,000 distinct CDR3 sequences, around 6% seen once, with around 6% in the top ten. Sequences were derived from whole blood, sampled in connection with sensitization to the hapten diphenylcyclopropenone (DPC). The receptors derive from a woman between 18 and 29 years old with alopecia areata. Some clones in this sample may be carry-over from other donors' samples. Both conserved end residues are part of each CDR3. The D gene is left open where the match is weak. Clone size is given for some rows only: seen once, a few or many times, or a class if the clone is expanded.

D gene: .; V gene: TRBV20-1; clone size: many; J gene: TRBJ2-3; CDR3 protein: CSARIPTLRATDTQYF; CDR3 DNA: TGCAGTGCTAGAATCCCGACCCTGCGGGCCACAGATACGCAGTATTTT
D gene: .; V gene: TRBV20-1; clone size: many; J gene: TRBJ1-5; CDR3 protein: CSARAAGSSNQPQHF; CDR3 DNA: TGCAGTGCCCGAGCGGCCGGCAGTAGCAATCAGCCCCAGCATTTT
D gene: .; V gene: TRBV20-1; clone size: many; J gene: TRBJ1-3; CDR3 protein: CSASGSGNTIYF; CDR3 DNA: TGCAGTGCTAGTGGATCTGGAAACACCATATATTTT
D gene: .; V gene: TRBV6-2/TRBV6-3; clone size: many; J gene: TRBJ2-7; CDR3 protein: CASSPKTVSYEQYF; CDR3 DNA: TGTGCCAGCAGCCCGAAGACAGTCTCCTACGAGCAGTACTTC
D gene: .; V gene: TRBV12-3/TRBV12-4; clone size: .; J gene: TRBJ1-2; CDR3 protein: CASSHGTSYGYTF; CDR3 DNA: TGTGCCAGCAGTCACGGGACCAGCTATGGCTACACCTTC
D gene: TRBD1; V gene: TRBV7-2; clone size: few; J gene: TRBJ1-1; CDR3 protein: CASSPTGKNTEAFF; CDR3 DNA: TGTGCCAGCAGCCCGACAGGGAAGAACACTGAAGCTTTCTTT
D gene: .; V gene: TRBV5-4; clone size: few; J gene: TRBJ2-3; CDR3 protein: CASSLEGGMDTQYF; CDR3 DNA: TGTGCCAGCAGCTTAGAGGGGGGTATGGATACGCAGTATTTT
D gene: .; V gene: TRBV10-3; clone size: many; J gene: TRBJ1-2; CDR3 protein: CAISDGPAYGYTF; CDR3 DNA: TGTGCCATCAGTGACGGGCCCGCCTATGGCTACACCTTC
D gene: TRBD1; V gene: TRBV12-3/TRBV12-4; clone size: few; J gene: TRBJ1-2; CDR3 protein: CASSRDRGTDGYTF; CDR3 DNA: TGTGCCAGCAGTAGGGACAGGGGGACAGATGGCTACACCTTC
D gene: .; V gene: TRBV20-1; clone size: .; J gene: TRBJ1-6; CDR3 protein: CSAREGTNSPLHF; CDR3 DNA: TGCAGTGCTAGGGAGGGGACAAATTCACCCCTCCACTTT
D gene: .; V gene: TRBV29-1; clone size: many; J gene: TRBJ1-1; CDR3 protein: CSVEYGEDTEAFF; CDR3 DNA: TGCAGCGTTGAATATGGGGAGGACACTGAAGCTTTCTTT
D gene: .; V gene: TRBV20-1; clone size: many; J gene: TRBJ1-4; CDR3 protein: CSARDQAGDEKLFF; CDR3 DNA: TGCAGTGCTAGAGATCAGGCGGGGGATGAAAAACTGTTTTTT
D gene: TRBD1; V gene: TRBV6-5; clone size: many; J gene: TRBJ1-5; CDR3 protein: CASSDRENQPQHF; CDR3 DNA: TGTGCCAGCAGTGACAGGGAGAATCAGCCCCAGCATTTT
D gene: .; V gene: TRBV2; clone size: few; J gene: TRBJ1-4; CDR3 protein: CASSELAVNKKLFF; CDR3 DNA: TGTGCCAGCAGTGAGTTAGCAGTTAATAAAAAACTGTTTTTT
D gene: .; V gene: TRBV3-1; clone size: few; J gene: TRBJ1-6; CDR3 protein: CASTRREGHSPLHF; CDR3 DNA: TGTGCCAGCACAAGAAGGGAGGGCCATTCACCCCTCCACTTT
D gene: .; V gene: TRBV6-2/TRBV6-3; clone size: many; J gene: TRBJ2-1; CDR3 protein: CASSYRPRAGYNEQFF; CDR3 DNA: TGTGCCAGCAGTTACCGCCCCAGGGCAGGGTACAATGAGCAGTTCTTC
D gene: .; V gene: TRBV20-1; clone size: .; J gene: TRBJ2-7; CDR3 protein: CSALAGLSYEQYF; CDR3 DNA: TGCAGTGCCCTGGCGGGGCTCTCCTACGAGCAGTACTTC
D gene: .; V gene: TRBV25-1; clone size: many; J gene: TRBJ1-4; CDR3 protein: CASSRSGMGEKLFF; CDR3 DNA: TGTGCCAGCAGTCGATCGGGGATGGGTGAAAAACTGTTTTTT
D gene: TRBD1; V gene: TRBV18; clone size: few; J gene: TRBJ2-7; CDR3 protein: CASSLGTVAYEQYF; CDR3 DNA: TGTGCCAGCTCACTTGGGACAGTCGCCTACGAGCAGTACTTC
D gene: .; V gene: TRBV19; clone size: few; J gene: TRBJ1-5; CDR3 protein: CASSPGGALAGHQPQHF; CDR3 DNA: TGTGCCAGTAGTCCCGGAGGGGCCCTAGCCGGACATCAGCCCCAGCATTTT
D gene: .; V gene: TRBV3-1; clone size: many; J gene: TRBJ1-5; CDR3 protein: CASSQGSGPQHF; CDR3 DNA: TGTGCCAGCAGCCAAGGTTCGGGGCCCCAGCATTTT
D gene: TRBD2; V gene: TRBV9; clone size: few; J gene: TRBJ2-3; CDR3 protein: CASSKLAGGADTQYF; CDR3 DNA: TGTGCCAGCAGCAAACTAGCGGGGGGCGCAGATACGCAGTATTTT
D gene: .; V gene: TRBV28; clone size: few; J gene: TRBJ2-7; CDR3 protein: CASSGGLYSYEQYF; CDR3 DNA: TGTGCCAGCAGTGGTGGGCTTTACTCCTACGAGCAGTACTTC
D gene: .; V gene: TRBV3-1; clone size: few; J gene: TRBJ1-2; CDR3 protein: CASSQDEGYGGYTF; CDR3 DNA: TGTGCCAGCAGCCAAGATGAAGGGTATGGTGGCTACACCTTC
D gene: .; V gene: TRBV7-8; clone size: .; J gene: TRBJ2-2; CDR3 protein: CASSSQPGGELFF; CDR3 DNA: TGTGCCAGCAGCTCCCAACCGGGCGGGGAGCTGTTTTTT
D gene: .; V gene: TRBV5-1; clone size: many; J gene: TRBJ2-7; CDR3 protein: CASSLEGRSYEQYF; CDR3 DNA: TGCGCCAGCAGCTTGGAGGGACGGTCCTACGAGCAGTACTTC
D gene: .; V gene: TRBV6-6; clone size: .; J gene: TRBJ2-4; CDR3 protein: CASMFRDRTKNIQYF; CDR3 DNA: TGTGCCAGCATGTTCAGGGATAGGACCAAAAACATTCAGTACTTC
D gene: .; V gene: TRBV7-3; clone size: many; J gene: TRBJ1-1; CDR3 protein: CASSLRRRSSQNTEAFF; CDR3 DNA: TGTGCCAGCAGCCTAAGGCGAAGATCGTCGCAGAACACTGAAGCTTTCTTT
D gene: .; V gene: TRBV11-2; clone size: many; J gene: TRBJ1-3; CDR3 protein: CASSLSGNTIYF; CDR3 DNA: TGTGCCAGCAGCTTATCGGGGAACACCATATATTTT
D gene: .; V gene: TRBV13; clone size: many; J gene: TRBJ1-1; CDR3 protein: CASSFRSALNTEAFF; CDR3 DNA: TGTGCCAGCAGCTTCCGCAGCGCCTTGAACACTGAAGCTTTCTTT
D gene: .; V gene: TRBV28; clone size: few; J gene: TRBJ1-5; CDR3 protein: CASSLSETYSNQPQHF; CDR3 DNA: TGTGCCAGCAGTTTGTCAGAAACATATAGCAATCAGCCCCAGCATTTT
D gene: .; V gene: TRBV18; clone size: many; J gene: TRBJ1-1; CDR3 protein: CASSLGRPEAFF; CDR3 DNA: TGTGCCAGCTCGCTCGGTAGGCCTGAAGCTTTCTTT
D gene: .; V gene: TRBV3-1; clone size: few; J gene: TRBJ2-7; CDR3 protein: CASSQGVDTDGYEQYF; CDR3 DNA: TGTGCCAGCAGCCAAGGGGTTGACACCGACGGCTACGAGCAGTACTTC
D gene: TRBD1; V gene: TRBV7-9; clone size: few; J gene: TRBJ2-7; CDR3 protein: CASSGGTGDYEQYF; CDR3 DNA: TGTGCCAGCAGCGGCGGGACAGGAGACTACGAGCAGTACTTC
D gene: .; V gene: TRBV29-1; clone size: few; J gene: TRBJ1-1; CDR3 protein: CSVSIGENTEAFF; CDR3 DNA: TGCAGCGTTTCCATCGGGGAGAACACTGAAGCTTTCTTT
D gene: TRBD1; V gene: TRBV3-1; clone size: many; J gene: TRBJ1-1; CDR3 protein: CASSQKGRGRINTEAFF; CDR3 DNA: TGTGCCAGCAGCCAAAAGGGTAGGGGGCGAATCAACACTGAAGCTTTCTTT